The 15 T cell receptor beta chains given below trace back to one sample, sequenced in a study of beta chain features in type 1 diabetes. Notes on the study in general: Within each of all four CD4+ subsets, Type 1 diabetes patients had TCRB CDR3s that were moderately but significantly shorter.

No antigen has been identified for these receptors. The sequenced template was cDNA made from the entire isolated RNA. The repertoire was sequenced with immunoSEQ multiplex PCR; TCRdb's copy has only in-frame clones and lacks some. The sample has 680,000 or so clones; over 10% are singletons. Sequencing used naive CD4+ T cells from blood. Source of these receptors: a man between 18 and 29 years old with type 1 diabetes.

J is TRBJ2-1 and V is TRBV4-1; possibly TRBD1 for D (6 bases). The CDR3 contains 17 residues. The germline gives CDR1 MGHRA, CDR2 YSYEKL. Trimming took 1 base from V and 6 from J, leaving 19 bases between them. CDR3: CASSQGGARGLVNEQFF. As DNA, the CDR3 is TGCGCCAGCAGCCAAGGAGGGGCCAGGGGATTGGTCAATGAGCAGTTCTTC.

This clone was observed a few times. V usage is TRBV6-6 and J usage is TRBJ2-1, with D perhaps TRBD2 (6 bases). The CDR3 has 14 amino acids. V was clipped by 6 bases and J by 8 bases, with 17 bases between them. CDR1 is MNHNY and CDR2 is SVGAGI in the germline V gene (reference sequence). CDR3 nucleotides: TGTGCCAGCAGCTCGGGACTCCCAGAAGATGAGCAGTTCTTC. Protein sequence: CASSSGLPEDEQFF.

The chain joins TRBV9 to TRBJ2-5, with D uncertain. Trimming cost V 0 bases and J 1 base, with 13 bases left between them. The CDR3 consists of 16 residues. The germline V gene has CDR1 SGDLS and CDR2 YYNGEE. CDR3 sequence reads: CASSVGLMSAQETQYF. The CDR3 nucleotides read TGTGCCAGCAGCGTAGGGTTGATGTCGGCCCAAGAGACCCAGTACTTC.

This chain uses TRBV2 with TRBJ2-7; TRBD1 is a possible D gene (6 bases). Trimming shortened V by 6 bases and J by 2 bases, and 14 bases separated the two germline ends. The CDR3 consists of 14 residues. CDR1 and CDR2 from the germline V gene are SNHLY and FYNNEI. This CDR3 is CASRDYGQTYEQYF. CDR3 nucleotide sequence: TGTGCCAGCAGGGATTACGGACAGACCTACGAGCAGTACTTC.

A few counts support this clone. V is TRBV7-8 and J is TRBJ2-7, with a weak D call TRBD2 (5 bases). Trimming stripped 2 bases from V and 2 bases from J, with 13 bases between. CDR1 is SGHVS, CDR2 FQNEAQ, per germline. The CDR3 contains 15 residues. CDR3: CASSLRWTDTYEQYF. For the CDR3, the DNA is TGTGCCAGCAGCTTACGGTGGACTGACACCTACGAGCAGTACTTC.

There are a few counts of this clone. The chain links TRBV9 to TRBJ1-4, with D unclear. Germline V gives CDR1 SGDLS, CDR2 YYNGEE. V shed 3 bases and J shed 0 bases, with 12 bases lying between them. The CDR3 has 16 amino acids. CDR3 amino acids: CASSDQPPTTNEKLFF. CDR3 DNA sequence: TGTGCCAGCAGCGACCAGCCACCGACAACTAATGAAAAACTGTTTTTT.

V and J are TRBV18 and TRBJ1-2; D is ambiguous. V gave up 5 bases and J gave up 6 bases, with 13 bases separating them. This CDR3 is 13 amino acids long. CDR1 and CDR2 from the germline V gene are KGHSH and LQKENI. The CDR3 reads CASSYREEDGYTF. In nucleotides, the CDR3 is TGTGCCAGCTCATATCGGGAGGAGGATGGCTACACCTTC.

The chain joins TRBV15 to TRBJ2-3; TRBD1 aligns across 10 bases. This CDR3 is 13 amino acids long. Germline V lookup: CDR1 LNHNV, CDR2 YYDKDF (reference sequence). The V segment lost 9 bases and the J segment 4 bases; nucleotides outside the gene matches: 4. DNA for the CDR3: TGTGCCACGCGGACAGGGGGGTCAGATACGCAGTATTTT. Translation gives CATRTGGSDTQYF.

This clone has just a few counts. V is TRBV28 and J is TRBJ1-6; 9 nucleotides agree with TRBD1. Germline CDR1 is MDHEN and CDR2 is SYDVKM. With 10 bases clipped from V and 12 bases from J, the junction kept 7 bases outside the gene matches. The CDR3 has 12 amino acids. The CDR3 loop is CATGTGWVPLHF. CDR3 nucleotide sequence: TGTGCCACTGGGACAGGGTGGGTACCCCTCCACTTT.

This clone showed up just a few times. The chain joins TRBV29-1 to TRBJ1-2; D is uncertain. V was pared by 0 bases and J by 8 bases, with 16 bases between. Germline values: CDR1 SQVTM, CDR2 ANQGSEA. The CDR3 runs to 14 residues. The CDR3 protein is CSVEDQQRREGYTF. CDR3 nucleotides: TGCAGCGTTGAAGATCAACAGCGGAGAGAGGGCTACACCTTC.

This clone was seen only a few times. The V and J genes are TRBV11-1 and TRBJ2-1; no reliable D call. V lost 0 bases, J lost 6 bases, and 3 bases lay in between. The CDR3 is 12 residues long. Germline CDR1 reads SGHAT; CDR2 reads FQDESV (reference sequence). CDR3 sequence: CASSLALNEQFF. CDR3 nucleotide sequence: TGTGCCAGCAGCTTAGCCCTCAATGAGCAGTTCTTC.

This clone occurred a few times. This rearrangement joins TRBV20-1 to TRBJ2-3, with unresolved D. Trimming shortened V by 7 bases and J by 2 bases, and 7 bases separated the two germline ends. Germline V lookup: CDR1 DFQATT, CDR2 SNEGSKA (reference sequence). The CDR3 consists of 11 residues. The CDR3 loop reads CSGAVTDTQYF. Here the CDR3 DNA reads TGCAGTGGGGCCGTCACAGATACGCAGTATTTT.

This clone was detected a few times. This chain connects TRBV7-2 to TRBJ2-1, with 8 bases matching TRBD2. The CDR3 runs 14 residues. Trimming removed 5 bases from V and 10 bases from J; junction bases left unmatched: 10. CDR1 is SGHTA and CDR2 is FQGNSA in the germline V gene. DNA for the CDR3: TGTGCCAGCAGCGATAGACTAGCGAGGGGGGAGCAGTTCTTC. This encodes CASSDRLARGEQFF.

This clone has just a few counts. This chain joins TRBV4-1 and TRBJ1-1, with D possibly matching TRBD1 (6 bases). The germline V gene encodes CDR1 MGHRA and CDR2 YSYEKL. The CDR3 is 16 residues long. Trimming left V 1 base short and J 4 bases short, with 16 bases between. CDR3 coding DNA: TGCGCCAGCAGCCAAGGGCAGGGGAAGGGGAGCACTGAAGCTTTCTTT. Residues: CASSQGQGKGSTEAFF.

This clone has just a few counts. V is TRBV29-1 and J is TRBJ1-1; D unresolved. This CDR3 comprises 14 residues. Germline CDR1 reads SQVTM; CDR2 reads ANQGSEA. V lost 2 bases and J 0 bases, leaving 10 bases between the germline ends. The CDR3 sequence is CSVESPDMNTEAFF. CDR3 nucleotide sequence: TGCAGCGTTGAAAGTCCAGACATGAACACTGAAGCTTTCTTT.